A single T cell receptor beta chain is shown here with its context. The antigen is unknown. Trimming removed 5 bases at V and 2 bases at J, with 19 bases between. The CDR3 loop spans 16 amino acids. From germline, CDR1 is SGHNT and CDR2 YYREEE (reference sequence). Produced via immunoSEQ multiplex PCR; TCRdb's table is partial and in-frame only. There are tens of thousands of clones in the sample; about three quarters occur only once, and about 12% lies in the top ten. This entry belongs to a study of PD-1 blockade in classical Hodgkin lymphoma. Time point of the sample: cycle 4 day 1 (C4D1), after more than 5 weeks of nivolumab. Every patient had relapsed following autologous stem cell transplantation, and cohorts differed in brentuximab vedotin exposure. The study, taken as a whole, reports: Reported findings placed baseline TCR diversity lower in newly diagnosed patients (compared with healthy donors).

Sequenced here: peripheral blood mononuclear cells (PBMCs), sampled before the fourth cycle of nivolumab. This receptor was taken from a human donor with classical Hodgkin lymphoma. The chain uses TRBV5-4 and TRBJ1-2, with a tentative D call TRBD1 (6 bases). CDR3: CASRLIPIGGNYGYTF. Here the CDR3 DNA reads TGTGCCAGCAGGTTAATTCCCATAGGGGGGAACTATGGCTACACCTTC.